This T cell receptor (beta chain) is from a study of T cell clonality in common variable immunodeficiency. Notes on the study in general: Compared with controls, CVID subjects had fewer shared TCRbeta clones.

Clones were sequenced by immunoSEQ multiplex PCR, and TCRdb holds only the in-frame ones, with some missing. The sample includes about 34,000 clones, none of them occurring once. This clone was recorded many times. The target antigen is unknown. The TCR was taken from a person aged 18-70 years in good health. The material sequenced was peripheral blood mononuclear cells.

The CDR3 reads CSATARGLYNEQFF. The CDR3 DNA, read in part, is TGCAGTGCTACCGCCAGGGGGCTTTACAATGAG. The J gene is TRBJ2-1, the V gene TRBV20-1; 8 bases are shared with TRBD1. The sequenced fragment ends 3 residues before the CDR3 boundary, so the rest is inferred from the germline J gene. The CDR3 extends over 14 amino acids. Germline trimming cut 4 bases from V and 4 bases from J; bases unmatched to any gene: 6. Germline CDR1 DFQATT, CDR2 SNEGSKA (reference sequence).